This T cell receptor beta chain is drawn from a study of shared clonotypes between healthy human individuals. The CDR3 contains 17 residues. In germline, CDR1 is SEHNR, CDR2 FQNEAQ (reference sequence). The V gene lost 0 bases and the J gene lost 2 bases, with 15 bases spanning the gap. Findings of the study overall: Only blood samples were collected, and tissue repertoires likely differ.

Using 200 ng DNA, 25,000 to 35,000 T cell genomes, the sorted-subset replicate PCRs were run. Original handling: Junction-only sequences produced by ImmunoSEQ had no quality scores, so filtering differed. Clones were read by immunoSEQ multiplex PCR, and TCRdb kept only the in-frame ones, dropping some. V, J and clone size derive from that table, while D and trimming were established from the DNA sequence. The data contain millions of clones, over 90% of them singletons. Note on this clone: The antigen is unknown.

The sequence derives from a young man in good health. Some clones in this sample may be carry-over from other donors' samples. The sample consisted of naive CD4+ T cells from PBMCs. The subset denotes: CD45RA+ positively selected. V and J are TRBV7-9 and TRBJ2-3; D perhaps matches TRBD1 (5 bases). The chain's CDR3 is CASSLASGQGYTDTQYF. The CDR3 DNA sequence: TGTGCCAGCAGCTTAGCGTCAGGGCAGGGATACACAGATACGCAGTATTTT.